Sequencing of this T cell receptor beta chain was carried out in a study of identical twins. MiXCR was run by TCRdb on the 5' RACE reads, yielding one entry per CDR3 protein. The sample holds fewer than 250,000 distinct CDR3 sequences, about a tenth seen once. The receptor comes from a woman younger than 35 in good health. Sequencing was carried out using memory (CD45RO+) T cells sorted from blood.

The DNA of the CDR3 is TGCAGTGCTAAGCGAGACAGGGCAGTTTGGGAGCAGTACTTC. The encoded protein is CSAKRDRAVWEQYF. The chain couples TRBV20-1 to TRBJ2-7; 7 nucleotides align to TRBD1. CDR1 is DFQATT and CDR2 is SNEGSKA in the germline V gene (reference sequence). The length of the CDR3 is 14 residues. V shed 4 bases, J shed 7 bases, and the junction held 13 bases outside the gene matches.